This T cell receptor (beta chain) is drawn from a study of response to subunit inactivated influenza vaccine. Germline lookup yields CDR1 LGHNA and CDR2 YSLEER. This CDR3 is built from 14 residues. Trimming removed 0 bases from V and 3 bases from J, with 9 bases in between. TCRdb redid the calling of the RT-PCR reads with MiXCR, one entry per CDR3 protein. The sample holds around 760,000 distinct CDR3 sequences, around 13% seen once. Study-level findings and limits: The authors suggested that few new T cells are recruited per seasonal influenza vaccination.

At least ten counts were recorded for this clonotype. Its antigen remains unknown. The clonotype originates from a man aged 45-65 years who received an inactivated influenza vaccine. The chain carries TRBV4-3 and TRBJ2-7; no clear D. The sequences come from PBMCs from blood, collected approximately 15 days before vaccination. DNA of the CDR3: TGCGCCAGCAGCCAAGATCCCGGGTACTACGAGCAGTACTTC. Protein: CASSQDPGYYEQYF.